A selection of T cell receptor beta chains follows, all from one sample in a study of blood T cell repertoires in COVID-19. Some clones are missing from TCRdb's copy, which holds only in-frame ones; the method was immunoSEQ multiplex PCR. Among about 310,000 clones listed, 75% to 90% were seen once. The sequencing sample was made of PBMCs or T cells enriched from blood (not recorded which). Receptors were obtained from a woman in her 40s who had recovered from COVID-19. The CDR3 runs from the conserved cysteine through the conserved F or W. Only part of the rows carry a size: once, few, many, or a class if the clone is expanded.

. | TRBV4-3 | CASSQYGTSNTGELFF
. | TRBV7-2 | CASSPTGTGGIMSYGYTF
. | TRBV10-2 | CASRDGGSNQPQHF
. | TRBV3-1/TRBV3-2 | CASSPDTGELFF
. | TRBV29-1 | CSHDRADTQYF
. | TRBV5-1 | CASSLASTEYNEQFF
. | TRBV18 | CASSPPTGTGIGNEQFF
. | TRBV5-6 | CASSSSQDRNYGYTF
. | TRBV5-4 | CASSLAPGQGNNGYTF
. | TRBV5-8 | CASSLAPGPYEQYF
. | TRBV18 | CASSLRAGNTEAFF
once | TRBV4-1 | CASSQVVRAENTIYF
. | TRBV19 | CASSRQGPGELFF
. | TRBV29-1 | CSAGLLEGNGELFF
. | TRBV29-1 | CSVFASSESYGYTF
. | TRBV7-3 | CASSSLGQGYTEAFF
. | TRBV6-4 | CASSDSLDSSYGYTF
. | TRBV11-3 | CASSSVGDRGHLGYSPLHF